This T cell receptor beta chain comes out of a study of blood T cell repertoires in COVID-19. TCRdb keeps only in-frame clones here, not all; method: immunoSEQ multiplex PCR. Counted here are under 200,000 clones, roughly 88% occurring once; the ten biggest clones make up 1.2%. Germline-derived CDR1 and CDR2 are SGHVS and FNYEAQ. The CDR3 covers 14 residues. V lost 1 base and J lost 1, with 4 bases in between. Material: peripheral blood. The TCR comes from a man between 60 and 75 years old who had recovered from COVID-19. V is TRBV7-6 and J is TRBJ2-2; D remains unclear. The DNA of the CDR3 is TGTGCCAGCAGCTTAGAACAGAACACCGGGGAGCTGTTTTTT. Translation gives CASSLEQNTGELFF. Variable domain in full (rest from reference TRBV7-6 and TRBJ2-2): GAGVSQSPRYKVTKRGQDVALRCDPISGHVSLYWYRQALGQGPEFLTYFNYEAQQDKSGLPNDRFSAERPEGSISTLTIQRTEQRDSAMYRCASSLEQNTGELFFGEGSRLTVL.